The rows below give T cell receptor beta chains drawn from one sample of a study of blood T cell repertoires in COVID-19. Only in-frame clones appear in the TCRdb table, and some are missing; sequencing was by immunoSEQ multiplex PCR. Counted here are approximately 460,000 clones, about 88% occurring once; the ten biggest clones make up about 0.91%. The sequencing sample was made of peripheral blood. The receptors derive from a man younger than 35 with COVID-19, enrolled during active disease. Both conserved end residues are part of each CDR3. Each record gives: J gene, V gene, D gene, clone size, CDR3 DNA, CDR3 protein. D genes are given only for firm matches. Some rows have no size entry. The others give once, few or many, or a class for an expanded clone.

TRBJ2-2	TRBV21-1	.	.	TGTGCCAGCAGCAAAAAGGGTAGGGGCCCAGCGAACACCGGGGAGCTGTTTTTT	CASSKKGRGPANTGELFF
TRBJ2-1	TRBV9	.	once	TGTGCCAGCAGCGTGGGGCCGGTCTCCTACAATGAGCAGTTCTTC	CASSVGPVSYNEQFF
TRBJ2-4	TRBV4-1	TRBD2	.	TGCGCCAGCAGCCAAGAGGGGGGAGCGGGGGTGGGAAACATTCAGTACTTC	CASSQEGGAGVGNIQYF
TRBJ2-5	TRBV19	TRBD2	.	TGTGCCAGTAGTATTGGCGGTCTAGCGGGGGGAGAGACCCAGTACTTC	CASSIGGLAGGETQYF
TRBJ1-1	TRBV7-3	TRBD1	.	TGTGCCAGCAGCTTAGGACAGGGTCTTTCAGCTTTCTTT	CASSLGQGLSAFF
TRBJ2-7	TRBV7-2	TRBD2	.	TGTGCCAGCAGCTTGACTAGCGGATCACTTTCAGGCGCCGAGCAGTACTTC	CASSLTSGSLSGAEQYF
TRBJ2-1	TRBV11-3	TRBD2	once	TGTGCCAGCAGCTTAGCGGGAGGCACCTACAATGAGCAGTTCTTC	CASSLAGGTYNEQFF
TRBJ2-7	TRBV5-1	TRBD2	.	TGCGCCAGCAGCGCCCAGGGACTAGCCGGACCAAGCTCCTACGAGCAGTACTTC	CASSAQGLAGPSSYEQYF
TRBJ2-3	TRBV3-1/TRBV3-2	.	.	TGTGCCAGCAGCCAAGTAGGAGCAGATACGCAGTATTTT	CASSQVGADTQYF
TRBJ1-2	TRBV2	.	.	TGTGCCAGCAGTTTGAGCGAGGGAGTCGGCTATGGCTACACCTTC	CASSLSEGVGYGYTF
TRBJ2-7	TRBV23-1	.	.	TGCGCCAGCAGTCACAGGGACTACGAGCAGTACTTC	CASSHRDYEQYF
TRBJ2-5	TRBV15	.	few	TGTGCCACCAGCAGAGATAGAGAAGAGACCCAGTACTTC	CATSRDREETQYF
TRBJ2-2	TRBV12-5	.	.	TGTGCTAGTGGTTTGGTACAGGGTCACGCCGGGGAGCTGTTTTTT	CASGLVQGHAGELFF
TRBJ2-7	TRBV5-1	.	.	TGCGCCAGCGCTCGACGGGGTAAACACGAGCAGTACTTC	CASARRGKHEQYF
TRBJ2-5	TRBV9	TRBD1	once	TGTGCCAGCAGCGTAGAGGACAGGGAGACCCAGTACTTC	CASSVEDRETQYF
TRBJ2-7	TRBV2	TRBD1	.	TGTGCCAGCAGCCACCCGGGACAGGGGGGCTACGAGCAGTACTTC	CASSHPGQGGYEQYF
TRBJ1-3	TRBV25-1	TRBD1	.	TGTGCCAGCAGTGACCGCCGGACAGGGCGCTTTAACACCATATATTTT	CASSDRRTGRFNTIYF
TRBJ2-7	TRBV11-2	.	.	TGTGCCAGCAGCTTAGGTCAGGGGAATAGTATGTACGAGCAGTACTTC	CASSLGQGNSMYEQYF
TRBJ2-3	TRBV5-1	.	.	TGCGCCAGCAGCTTGGGACTACCCACAGATACGCAGTATTTT	CASSLGLPTDTQYF
TRBJ1-1	TRBV29-1	.	once	TGCAGCGTTAGACGGGAAGCTGAAGCTTTCTTT	CSVRREAEAFF
TRBJ1-2	TRBV6-5	.	.	TGTGCCAGCACCCCTGGGCAGGGTAACGGCTACACCTTC	CASTPGQGNGYTF
TRBJ2-7	TRBV10-3	TRBD1	.	TGTGCCATCAGTGAAGTGGGACAGGGAATTTACGAGCAGTACTTC	CAISEVGQGIYEQYF
TRBJ2-7	TRBV27	.	.	TGTGCCAGCAGTTTAAGGAGAGGCTACGAGCAGTACTTC	CASSLRRGYEQYF
TRBJ1-1	TRBV5-1	TRBD1	.	TGCGCCAGCAGCTCCAACAGGGGGAACACTGAAGCTTTCTTT	CASSSNRGNTEAFF
TRBJ2-7	TRBV7-9	.	.	TGTGCCAGCAGCACCTCGGACAGCTACGAGCAGTACTTC	CASSTSDSYEQYF
TRBJ2-6	TRBV11-2	TRBD1	.	TGTGCCAGCAGCTCCATTGGGACAGGTGGCTTCTCTGGGGCCAACGTCCTGACTTTC	CASSSIGTGGFSGANVLTF
TRBJ1-1	TRBV15	.	.	TGTGCCACGACTACAAGCATGAACACTGAAGCTTTCTTT	CATTTSMNTEAFF
TRBJ2-2	TRBV2	.	.	TGTGCCAGCAGTGACGGCCAGGGAGGAACCGGGGAGCTGTTTTTT	CASSDGQGGTGELFF
TRBJ2-1	TRBV3-1/TRBV3-2	TRBD2	.	TGTGCCAGCAGCCGAATACTAGCGGCGTACAATGAGCAGTTCTTC	CASSRILAAYNEQFF
TRBJ1-5	TRBV20-1	.	.	TGCAGTGCTAGTAGGCCAGGCAGCAATCAGCCCCAGCATTTT	CSASRPGSNQPQHF
TRBJ2-7	TRBV5-6	.	few	TGTGCCAGCAGCTTGGGCGGTGACCCAGGGTTCGAGCAGTACTTC	CASSLGGDPGFEQYF
TRBJ2-7	TRBV27	.	.	TGTGCCAGCAGTTTATCTCAGACAGGAGCCCCCTACGAGCAGTACTTC	CASSLSQTGAPYEQYF
TRBJ2-1	TRBV19	TRBD2	.	TGTGCCAGTAGGGCGGTTGGTGCTAGCGGGGCCAATGAGCAGTTCTTC	CASRAVGASGANEQFF
TRBJ1-5	TRBV6-5	.	.	TGTGCCAGCAGTTCCGACCCGGGGAGCAATCAGCCCCAGCATTTT	CASSSDPGSNQPQHF
TRBJ2-1	TRBV19	TRBD2	.	TGTGCCAGTAGTATTAAACTTAGCGGGGGAAATGAGCAGTTCTTC	CASSIKLSGGNEQFF
TRBJ1-2	TRBV9	TRBD1	.	TGTGCCAGCAGCCCACGACAGGGATCAAACTATGGCTACACCTTC	CASSPRQGSNYGYTF
TRBJ2-7	TRBV4-1	.	.	TGCGCCAGCAGCCAAGCATCCGGGGTATCCTACGAGCAGTACTTC	CASSQASGVSYEQYF
TRBJ2-7	TRBV6-5	TRBD1	.	TGTGCCAGCAGTTACCTGTTAGGGGGCAGATACGAGCAGTACTTC	CASSYLLGGRYEQYF
TRBJ1-1	TRBV4-1	TRBD1	.	TGCGCCAGCAGCCAAGGCGACAGGGCCACTGAAGCTTTCTTT	CASSQGDRATEAFF
TRBJ2-1	TRBV11-3	TRBD2	once	TGTGCCAGCAGCTTAAATCCCCCGACTAGCCCATACAATGAGCAGTTCTTC	CASSLNPPTSPYNEQFF
TRBJ1-1	TRBV5-1	TRBD1	.	TGCGCCAGCAGCCCGAGACAGGGCTACACTGAAGCTTTCTTT	CASSPRQGYTEAFF
TRBJ2-1	TRBV7-2	TRBD2	.	TGTGCCAGCAGCTTACTAGCGGCCTACAATGAGCAGTTCTTC	CASSLLAAYNEQFF
TRBJ2-1	TRBV5-1	.	.	TGCGCCAGCAGCTTGGGGTCGGGGGTTGTGAATGAGCAGTTCTTC	CASSLGSGVVNEQFF
TRBJ2-2	TRBV12-2	.	.	TGTGCAAGTCGCTTAGACGCGGGAGCGCTACTAGTCACCGGGGAGCTGTTTTTT	CASRLDAGALLVTGELFF
TRBJ1-6	TRBV7-9	TRBD1	once	TGTGCCAGCAAAGGACAGGAGAATTCACCCCTCCACTTT	CASKGQENSPLHF
TRBJ1-2	TRBV24-1	.	.	TGTGCCACCAGTGATCGTGGACAGAAGAACGATGGCTACACCTTC	CATSDRGQKNDGYTF
TRBJ1-6	TRBV3-1/TRBV3-2	.	.	TGTGCCAGCAGCCAAGAGACAATGTATAATTCACCCCTCCACTTT	CASSQETMYNSPLHF
TRBJ2-1	TRBV2	TRBD2	.	TGTGCCAGCAGTCGGACTAGCGGGAGAAGCTCCTACAATGAGCAGTTCTTC	CASSRTSGRSSYNEQFF
TRBJ2-1	TRBV5-6	TRBD1	.	TGTGCCAGCAGCTTGTGGGACAGGGACTACAATGAGCAGTTCTTC	CASSLWDRDYNEQFF
TRBJ2-7	TRBV29-1	.	.	TGCAGCGCCCGGTGGGGGGCCTACGAGCAGTACTTC	CSARWGAYEQYF
TRBJ1-5	TRBV7-2	.	.	TGTGCCAGCAGCTCGACTCTTCAGCCCCAGCATTTT	CASSSTLQPQHF
TRBJ2-7	TRBV7-8	TRBD1	.	TGTGCCAGCAGCGCTCGACAGGGGGCCGGGGAGCAGTACTTC	CASSARQGAGEQYF
TRBJ1-1	TRBV14	TRBD1	.	TGTGCCAGCAGCCGGGGGATGGTGACAGGGAGGGAAGCTTTCTTT	CASSRGMVTGREAFF
TRBJ2-7	TRBV7-6	.	.	TGTGCCAGCAGCGCCGGACATTCCTACGAGCAGTACTTC	CASSAGHSYEQYF
TRBJ1-2	TRBV12-3/TRBV12-4	TRBD1	.	TGTGCCAGCAGCCCGACAGGGGAAGGCTACACCTTC	CASSPTGEGYTF
TRBJ2-3	TRBV28	TRBD1	.	TGTGCCAGCAGTTTCCCAGGGACAGGGGTGGGAGATACGCAGTATTTT	CASSFPGTGVGDTQYF
TRBJ1-6	TRBV2	.	.	TGTGCCAGCAGGGCCGAGGGATACTCACCCCTCCACTTT	CASRAEGYSPLHF
TRBJ2-3	TRBV11-2	.	.	TGTGCCAGCAGCTACGAAACAGGGACCCCCACAGATACGCAGTATTTT	CASSYETGTPTDTQYF
TRBJ2-1	TRBV19	TRBD1	.	TGTGCTATCGGGACAGGGCGCCACAATGAGCAGTTCTTC	CAIGTGRHNEQFF